A few counts support the clone carrying this TCR beta chain. Other nucleotide sequences from this sample produce the same CDR3. The data belong to a study of tumor-infiltrating lymphocytes in localized non-small cell lung cancer. The V end was cut by 5 bases, the J end by 3 bases, with 8 bases between. The CDR3 is 12 amino acids. Germline lookup yields CDR1 MNHNS and CDR2 SASEGT. Sequencing was performed with immunoSEQ multiplex PCR; in TCRdb, only in-frame clones are kept and a portion is missing. The sample yields roughly 6,000 clones, around 66% seen once. What was sequenced was uninvolved lung tissue not adjacent to the tumor. This chain uses TRBV6-1 with TRBJ2-7; no firm D call. The receptor was isolated from a human donor with non-small cell lung cancer. CDR3 residues: CASSPRSYEQYF. CDR3 nucleotides: TGTGCCAGCAGTCCCCGGAGCTACGAGCAGTACTTC.